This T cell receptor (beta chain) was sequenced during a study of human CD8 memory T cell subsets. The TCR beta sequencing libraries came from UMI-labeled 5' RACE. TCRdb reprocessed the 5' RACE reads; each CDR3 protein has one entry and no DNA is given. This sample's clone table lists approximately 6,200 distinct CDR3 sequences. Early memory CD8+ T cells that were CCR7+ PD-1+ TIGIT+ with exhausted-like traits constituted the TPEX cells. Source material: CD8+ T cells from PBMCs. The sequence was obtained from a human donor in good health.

CDR3 amino acids: CASSLDGRARANEKLFF. V and J are TRBV7-2 and TRBJ1-4. The CDR3 runs to 17 residues. Germline CDR1 SGHTA, CDR2 FQGNSA.